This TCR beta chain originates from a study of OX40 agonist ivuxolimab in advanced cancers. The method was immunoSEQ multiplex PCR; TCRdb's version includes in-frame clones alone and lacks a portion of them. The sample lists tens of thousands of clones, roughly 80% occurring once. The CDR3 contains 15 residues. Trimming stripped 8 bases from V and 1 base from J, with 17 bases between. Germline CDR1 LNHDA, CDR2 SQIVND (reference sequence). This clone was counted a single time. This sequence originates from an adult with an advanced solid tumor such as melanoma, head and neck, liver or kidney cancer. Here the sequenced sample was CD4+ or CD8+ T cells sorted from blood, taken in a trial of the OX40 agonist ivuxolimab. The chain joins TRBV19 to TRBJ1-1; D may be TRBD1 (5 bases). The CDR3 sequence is CASSQIGAGNTEAFF. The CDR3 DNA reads TGTGCCAGTTCCCAAATAGGGGCAGGGAACACTGAAGCTTTCTTT. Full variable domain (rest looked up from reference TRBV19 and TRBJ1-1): DGGITQSPKYLFRKEGQNVTLSCEQNLNHDAMYWYRQDPGQGLRLIYYSQIVNDFQKGDIAEGYSVSREKKESFPLTVTSAQKNPTAFYLCASSQIGAGNTEAFFGQGTRLTVV.